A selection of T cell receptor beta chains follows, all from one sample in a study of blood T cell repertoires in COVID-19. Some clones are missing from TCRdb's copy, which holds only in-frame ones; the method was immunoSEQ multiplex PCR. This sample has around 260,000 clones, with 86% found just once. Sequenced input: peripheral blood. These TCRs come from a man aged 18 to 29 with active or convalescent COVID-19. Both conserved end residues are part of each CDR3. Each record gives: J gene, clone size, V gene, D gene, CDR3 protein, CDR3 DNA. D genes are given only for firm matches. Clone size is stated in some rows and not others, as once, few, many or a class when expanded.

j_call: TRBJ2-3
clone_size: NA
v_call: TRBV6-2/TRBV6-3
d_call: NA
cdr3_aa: CASSSGWPDTQYF
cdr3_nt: TGTGCCAGCAGTTCGGGATGGCCCGATACGCAGTATTTT

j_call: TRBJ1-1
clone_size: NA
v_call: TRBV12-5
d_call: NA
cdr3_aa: CASGLNLARASTEAFF
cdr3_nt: TGTGCTAGTGGTTTAAACCTTGCCAGGGCCAGCACTGAAGCTTTCTTT

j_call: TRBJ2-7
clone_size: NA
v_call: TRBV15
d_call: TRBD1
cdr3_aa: CATSRAQGVSYEQYF
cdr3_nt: TGTGCCACCAGCAGAGCTCAGGGGGTGAGCTACGAGCAGTACTTC

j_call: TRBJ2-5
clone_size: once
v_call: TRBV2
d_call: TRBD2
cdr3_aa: CASSERASGRRETQYF
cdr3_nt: TGTGCCAGCAGTGAACGGGCTAGCGGGAGGAGGGAGACCCAGTACTTC

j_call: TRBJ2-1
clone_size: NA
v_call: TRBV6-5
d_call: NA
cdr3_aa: CASSTRDKQFF
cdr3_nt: TGTGCCAGCAGTACTAGAGATAAGCAGTTCTTC

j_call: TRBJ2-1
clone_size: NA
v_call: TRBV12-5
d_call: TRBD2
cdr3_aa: CASGLPISGRINEQFF
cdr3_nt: TGTGCTAGTGGTTTGCCGATTAGCGGGAGGATCAATGAGCAGTTCTTC

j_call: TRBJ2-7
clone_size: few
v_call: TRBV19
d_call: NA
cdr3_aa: CASSIVEGNEQYF
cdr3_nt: TGTGCCAGTAGTATAGTAGAGGGAAACGAGCAGTACTTC

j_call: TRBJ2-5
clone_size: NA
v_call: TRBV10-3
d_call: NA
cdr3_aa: CAISRGSQGQETQYF
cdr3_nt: TGTGCCATCAGCCGGGGGAGCCAGGGCCAAGAGACCCAGTACTTC

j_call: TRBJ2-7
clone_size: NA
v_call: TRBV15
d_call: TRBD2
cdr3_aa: CATSNLAGGLYTGQYF
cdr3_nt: TGTGCCACCAGCAACTTAGCGGGGGGGCTCTATACGGGGCAGTACTTC

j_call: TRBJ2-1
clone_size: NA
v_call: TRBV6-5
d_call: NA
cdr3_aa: CATRGVEQFF
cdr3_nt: TGTGCCACCCGTGGAGTTGAGCAGTTCTTC

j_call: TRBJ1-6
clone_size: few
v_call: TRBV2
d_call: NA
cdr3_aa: CASRVDGGESPLHF
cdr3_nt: TGTGCCAGCAGGGTCGATGGAGGGGAGTCACCCCTCCACTTT

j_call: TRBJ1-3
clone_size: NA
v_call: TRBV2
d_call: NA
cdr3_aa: CASSAGGGALGNTIYF
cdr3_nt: TGTGCCAGCAGCGCGGGAGGGGGGGCCTTGGGAAACACCATATATTTT

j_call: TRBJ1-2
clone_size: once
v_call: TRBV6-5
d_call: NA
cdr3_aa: CASSRAGGKINGYTF
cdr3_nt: TGTGCCAGCAGTCGTGCGGGGGGGAAGATTAACGGCTACACCTTC

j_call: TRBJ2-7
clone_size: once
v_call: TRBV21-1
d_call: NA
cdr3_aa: CASFGYDYEQYF
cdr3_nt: TGTGCCAGCTTCGGTTACGATTACGAGCAGTACTTC

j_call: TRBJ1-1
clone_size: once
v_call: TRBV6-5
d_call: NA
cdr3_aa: CASSPHGPRGTEAFF
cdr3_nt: TGTGCCAGCAGTCCCCATGGTCCCCGGGGCACTGAAGCTTTCTTT

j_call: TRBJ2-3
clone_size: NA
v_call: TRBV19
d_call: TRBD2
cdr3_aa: CASSILLAGGPDTQYF
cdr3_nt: TGTGCCAGTAGTATTTTGCTAGCGGGGGGGCCAGATACGCAGTATTTT

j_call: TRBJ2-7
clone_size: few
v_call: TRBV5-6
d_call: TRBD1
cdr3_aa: CASSVGQDFYEQYF
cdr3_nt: TGTGCCAGCAGCGTAGGACAGGACTTCTACGAGCAGTACTTC

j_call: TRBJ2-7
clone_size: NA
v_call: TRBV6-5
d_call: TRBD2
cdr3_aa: CASTRTSGGYEQYF
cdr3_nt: TGTGCCAGCACCAGGACTAGCGGGGGCTACGAGCAGTACTTC

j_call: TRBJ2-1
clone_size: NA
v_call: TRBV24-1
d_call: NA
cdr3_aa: CATSDRDLSSEQFF
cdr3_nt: TGTGCCACCAGTGATCGGGATCTGAGTAGTGAGCAGTTCTTC

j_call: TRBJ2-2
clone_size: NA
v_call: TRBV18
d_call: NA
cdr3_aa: CASSPRLDTGELFF
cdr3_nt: TGTGCCAGCTCACCGAGACTAGACACCGGGGAGCTGTTTTTT

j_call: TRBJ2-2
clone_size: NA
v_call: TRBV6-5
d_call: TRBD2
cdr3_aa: CASRGSGGTGELFF
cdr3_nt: TGTGCCAGCAGGGGGTCGGGGGGCACCGGGGAGCTGTTTTTT

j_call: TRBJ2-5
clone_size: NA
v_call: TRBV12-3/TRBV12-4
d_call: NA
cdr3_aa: CASSFSSQETQYF
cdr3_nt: TGTGCCAGCAGTTTTTCCTCCCAAGAGACCCAGTACTTC

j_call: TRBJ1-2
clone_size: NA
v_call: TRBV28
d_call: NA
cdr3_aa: CASSFGAGAIGGGYTF
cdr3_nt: TGTGCCAGCAGTTTCGGGGCAGGGGCGATAGGTGGCGGCTACACCTTC

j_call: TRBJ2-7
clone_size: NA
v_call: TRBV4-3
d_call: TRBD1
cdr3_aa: CASSQDVDRGSEQYF
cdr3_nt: TGCGCCAGCAGCCAAGATGTGGACAGGGGCAGCGAGCAGTACTTC

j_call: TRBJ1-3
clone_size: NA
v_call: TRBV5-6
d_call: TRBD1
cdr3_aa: CASSLDPGQFGNTIYF
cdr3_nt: TGTGCCAGCAGCTTGGACCCGGGACAGTTTGGAAACACCATATATTTT

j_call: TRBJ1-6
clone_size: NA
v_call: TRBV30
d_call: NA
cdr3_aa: CAWSVANSPLHF
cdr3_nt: TGTGCCTGGAGTGTGGCTAATTCACCCCTCCACTTT

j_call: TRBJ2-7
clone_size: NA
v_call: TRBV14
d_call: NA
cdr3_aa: CASSQEGVTYEQYF
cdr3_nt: TGTGCCAGCAGCCAGGAAGGGGTAACCTACGAGCAGTACTTC

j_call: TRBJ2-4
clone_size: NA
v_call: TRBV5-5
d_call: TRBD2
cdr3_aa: CASNPSGGVNIQYF
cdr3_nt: TGTGCCAGCAACCCCTCGGGGGGGGTAAACATTCAGTACTTC

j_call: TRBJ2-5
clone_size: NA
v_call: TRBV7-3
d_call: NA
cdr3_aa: CASSLGGMETQYF
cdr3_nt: TGTGCCAGCAGCTTAGGGGGGATGGAGACCCAGTACTTC

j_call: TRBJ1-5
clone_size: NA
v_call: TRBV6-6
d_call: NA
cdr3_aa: CASSYGTGSQPQHF
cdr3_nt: TGTGCCAGCAGTTACGGAACAGGGTCTCAGCCCCAGCATTTT

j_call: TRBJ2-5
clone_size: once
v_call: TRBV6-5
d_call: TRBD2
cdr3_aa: CASSYGGGVETQYF
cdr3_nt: TGTGCCAGCAGTTACGGTGGGGGGGTTGAGACCCAGTACTTC

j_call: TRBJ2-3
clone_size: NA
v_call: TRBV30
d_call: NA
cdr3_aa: CAWSGHHTDTQYF
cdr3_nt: TGTGCCTGGAGCGGACACCACACAGATACGCAGTATTTT

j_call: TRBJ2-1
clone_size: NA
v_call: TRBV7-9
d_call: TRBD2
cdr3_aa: CASSLTSGQPEQFF
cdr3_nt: TGTGCCAGCAGCTTAACTAGCGGACAACCGGAGCAGTTCTTC